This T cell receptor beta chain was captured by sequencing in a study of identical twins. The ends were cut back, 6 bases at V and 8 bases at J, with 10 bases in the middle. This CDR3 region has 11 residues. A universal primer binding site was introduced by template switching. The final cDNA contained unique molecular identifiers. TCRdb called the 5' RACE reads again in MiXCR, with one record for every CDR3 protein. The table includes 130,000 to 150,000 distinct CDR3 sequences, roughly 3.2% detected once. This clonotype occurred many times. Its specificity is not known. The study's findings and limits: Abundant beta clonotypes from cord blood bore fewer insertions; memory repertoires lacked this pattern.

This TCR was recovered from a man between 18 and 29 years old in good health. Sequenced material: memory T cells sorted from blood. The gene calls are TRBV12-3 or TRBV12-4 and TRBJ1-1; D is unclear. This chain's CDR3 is CASSRKGEAFF. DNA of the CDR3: TGTGCCAGCAGCCGTAAGGGAGAAGCTTTCTTT.